This section outlines one TCR beta chain sequence together with its context. Its antigen remains unidentified. Libraries were constructed by the immunoSEQ multiplex PCR assay. For the multiplex PCR, a mixture combining 60 forward primers for TCR Vbeta segments and 13 reverse primers for TCR Jbeta segments was used. The CDR3 region of rearranged TCR beta genes was amplified from genomic DNA by a multiplex PCR assay. The Illumina HiSeq System was used to sequence the amplified TCR beta libraries as 87-base-pair reads. The authors' pipeline ran thus. In a later analysis, some 80 million unique TCR beta chains were counted across the approximately 620 repertoires, and some 10 million of these chains were shared by at least two donors. To remove PCR and sequencing errors, raw reads were error-corrected and collapsed into unique sequences using a nearest-neighbor algorithm that merged closely related sequences. Alignment of CDR3 sequences to IMGT reference sequences was used to assign V, D and J gene segments. For a sequence to be retained, at least a six-nucleotide match to both a V gene segment and a J gene segment was required. A rearrangement counted as productive if the CDR3 had no stop codons and remained in frame with V and J, and every other rearrangement counted as non-productive. Following IMGT convention, CDR3 was defined as the stretch from the second conserved V-encoded cysteine up to the conserved J-encoded phenylalanine. In an earlier analysis of 550 to 650 of the donors, sequences lacking an unambiguous match to a single V gene segment were excluded. In an earlier analysis of 587 of the donors, a V segment was called functional when productive rearrangements were above 56.7%, and segregating when the standard deviation between donors exceeded 5%. A statistical classification framework was developed to diagnose cytomegalovirus status using the catalog of TCR beta chain sequences. A later analysis assigned V and J genes by comparing TCR nucleotide sequences with IMGT/GENE-DB human TR gene sequences. In a later analysis, CDR3 sequences and most-parsimonious VDJ recombination scenarios were assigned using the TCRdist pipeline. A later analysis defined each TCR beta chain by its CDR3 amino acid sequence plus V-gene family, and excluded reads lacking a unique V-gene family. A later analysis removed several hundred highly shared, low-generation-probability nucleotide sequences to deal with suspected cross-contamination and a sequencing artifact. For each public chain, a later analysis derived a clonal expansion index from normalized ranks of inferred template counts within each repertoire. In a later analysis, generation probabilities were computed using a VDJ recombination model fitted to out-of-frame rearrangements, and the results were checked against IGoR. Hypergeometric tests were used in a later analysis to score TCR-TCR, TCR-HLA and TCR-CMV co-occurrence, with a repertoire-size bias correction applied to the TCR pairs. False discovery rates were estimated in a later analysis by permuting HLA or CMV assignments 20 times. In a later analysis, co-occurring TCRs were grouped using DBSCAN, and TCRdist sequence similarity was added for clustering within HLA-allele-positive subsets. Co-occurrence clustering excluded repertoires with fewer than 30,000 or more than 120,000 public chains, plus five with anomalous nucleotide sharing. The table comes from immuneACCESS by way of TCRdb, which keeps in-frame sequences with V and J called. Part of the clones is missing from these tables; in studies checked, under half for an unresolved V gene and the rest for unknown reasons. V and J calls and clone size are those listed in that table; D and trimming were worked out from the DNA. The sample table records about 140,000 clones. The ten largest account for 2% to 2.5% of the sample.

This sample was included in a study of cytomegalovirus exposure and HLA in healthy donors listed by TCRdb under 2017. Broadly, across the study: An earlier analysis of about 530 of the donors reported approximately 300 Gb of sequence data and around 110 million unique TCR beta sequences obtained from about 179 million T cells. All discovery cohort repertoires had been generated using a single sequencing platform. The study used immunosequencing to profile the T cell repertoires of more than 650 subjects and linked those repertoires to cytomegalovirus serostatus. Among the approximately 420 genotyped donors, approximately 81% belonged to the genetic ancestry cluster associated with self-reported Caucasian donors. To decide whether each TCR beta V gene segment behaved as functional or pseudogenic, an earlier analysis of some 540 of the donors relied on high-throughput TCR beta sequencing. Among several hundred genotyped donors of the cohort, an average of approximately 200,000 unique TCR beta nucleotide sequences was sequenced per donor, of which about 19% were non-productive. In addition to the first cohort of roughly 700 subjects, a separate validation cohort of under 150 different subjects was used. To predict cytomegalovirus infection status, the study brought together high-throughput TCR immunosequencing, statistical association of individual TCRs with disease status, and machine learning. Donor age, sex, ethnicity and CMV serostatus were compiled together with the repertoire data. HLA typing included class I and class II loci at four-digit resolution. In a later genetic analysis, genome-wide SNP genotypes for about three fifths of the roughly 670 donors were used, and that subset was treated as a discovery cohort. An early release covering about 600 HLA-typed donors comprised 250 to 350 gigabases of sequencing data and approximately 80 million unique TCR sequences. The study was designed to test whether signatures of past pathogen exposure could be identified by cataloging public T cell receptors. In the later analysis, no new phenotypic data were used to find candidate immune exposures; instead, reliance was placed on TCR beta sequences and their occurrence across donors. Four to six DR-DQ haplotypes were handled as single units for association and clustering, since linkage in the cohort was strong. The number of typed donors differed by locus: roughly 620-630 for A, B, C, DRB1 and DQB1; some 500 for DQA1; 606 for DPA1; and around 490 for DPB1. A later analysis re-analyzed previously published TCR beta repertoires from roughly 630 donors and added high-resolution HLA genotyping to study TCR occurrence patterns. Study-wide findings and limitations: In an earlier analysis of around 500 of the donors, most TCR beta V segments appeared in productive rearrangements about 87% or about 30% of the time, broadly matching IMGT annotations. A group of highly shared sequence variants was considered likely to be a technical artifact of the sequencing pipeline. In this cohort, only TCR beta chains were sequenced, and detectable features were limited by the absence of alpha or paired-chain data. Roughly uniform sequencing depth across donors was assumed in presence/absence analyses, although this assumption may not hold. CMV serostatus was the only immune exposure information available for the cohort. A later genetic analysis associated a missense DCLRE1C variant with V-gene and J-gene trimming of TCR beta chains, and an independent cohort replicated the association. In the study, around 160 TCR beta chains were listed as associated with cytomegalovirus. In a later genetic analysis, fewer N-insertions in productive TCRs were reported among donors in an Asian-associated ancestry cluster than the approximately 670-donor mean. The classifier was reported to diagnose cytomegalovirus status with high specificity and sensitivity in both the original cohort and the validation cohort. Because counts were too low, 15 to 20 rarely observed V segments, including chromosome 9 orphons, were left out of the earlier analysis of 587 of the donors. Three of the identified cytomegalovirus-associated TCR beta chains were confirmed in vitro to be specific for cytomegalovirus antigens. A later analysis associated 16,951 TCR beta sequences with specific HLA alleles at a false discovery rate of 0.05. Compared with equally common non-associated chains, HLA-associated TCR beta chains in a later analysis were more clonally expanded and had lower generation probabilities. A later analysis found that TCR association rates varied across HLA loci, with DRB1 alleles showing the most associated TCRs and HLA-C alleles the fewest. Across donors, most TCR sequences were observed very rarely, whereas some public TCRs were present in many individuals. A further reported finding was that TCR beta sequences accurately predicted the HLA-A and HLA-B alleles for most subjects in the first cohort. The authors suggested that the approach could potentially be extended to other disease states and immunological phenotypes. Because some donors lacked HLA typing at each locus, the association tests relied only on the typed subset. According to a later analysis, most CMV-associated TCR beta chains appeared to be HLA-restricted, and the HLA associations seemed to be driven largely by CMV exposure. Correlated functional status among segregating V segments might be attributable to linkage disequilibrium, but an unknown experimental factor could not be ruled out. Several of the top co-occurrence clusters appeared to be linked to parvovirus B19, influenza, CMV and Epstein-Barr virus, according to a later analysis. Strong co-occurrence of HLA alleles, especially DR and DQ, made assigning TCR associations to individual alleles difficult.

In total, roughly 670 healthy bone marrow donors made up the cohort. Cohort members were all nominally healthy when sampled, although unrecorded immune exposures were likely present. The donor tested CMV seronegative, placing the donor among the 300 to 450 seronegative members of the cohort. A peripheral blood sample was collected from each donor, and TCR beta sequencing was performed on peripheral blood mononuclear cells. Genomic DNA extraction from the blood cell samples was performed with the Qiagen DNeasy Blood Extraction Kit. The sequencing input was PBMCs. The sequence was collected from a woman aged 18-29 years in good health and CMV-seronegative.

The DNA is TGCGCCAGCAGCTCGACGACAGGGGTCGACACTGAAGCTTTCTTT. The encoded protein is CASSSTTGVDTEAFF. Recombination joined TRBV5-1 with TRBJ1-1, with 8 bases matching TRBD1. According to the germline V gene, CDR1 reads SGHRS and CDR2 reads YFSETQ. There are 15 amino acids in the CDR3, from cysteine to phenylalanine inclusive. Of all the DNA, just the CDR3 is kept, 45 bases in frame from base 1. V trim: 3 bases; J trim: 3 bases; unmatched bases: 7.